Each of the 6 T cell receptor beta chains below was sequenced from the same sample in a study of cytomegalovirus exposure and HLA in healthy donors. The primer mix had 60 Vbeta and 13 Jbeta primers. Using immunoSEQ multiplex PCR, the repertoire was profiled, and TCRdb retains in-frame clones only, with some absent. The table records about 99,000 clones, 60% to 85% of them present only once. Sequences were obtained from PBMCs. These receptors were obtained from a woman aged 18-30 years in good health and CMV-seropositive.

The chain uses TRBV6-1 and TRBJ2-7; 8 bases are shared with TRBD1. The CDR3 has 15 residues. With 1 base clipped from V and 5 bases from J, the junction kept 7 bases outside the gene matches. Germline CDR1 is MNHNS and CDR2 is SASEGT. The CDR3 region is CASSEVRTGTHEQYF. The CDR3 nucleotides are TGTGCCAGCAGTGAAGTCCGGACAGGGACCCACGAGCAGTACTTC.

This clone was detected a few times. This chain uses TRBV6-5 with TRBJ1-4, with D possibly TRBD1 on 6 matching bases. There are 16 residues in the CDR3. Germline CDR1 and CDR2: MNHEY and SVGAGI. Trimming removed 4 bases at V and 5 bases at J, with 17 bases between. CDR3: CASSFSTGMGNEKLFF. The DNA for the CDR3 is TGTGCCAGCAGTTTTTCCACAGGGATGGGGAATGAAAAACTGTTTTTT.

This chain connects TRBV28 to TRBJ2-3; 8 bases fit TRBD2. CDR1 MDHEN and CDR2 SYDVKM come from the germline V gene. The CDR3 runs 15 residues. J was trimmed by 4 bases and V by 2 bases; bases with no gene match: 5. For the CDR3, the DNA is TGTGCCAGCAGTTTACGGGAGGGCCATCCAGATACGCAGTATTTT. Translating it yields CASSLREGHPDTQYF. The complete variable domain, with remaining parts taken from reference TRBV28 and TRBJ2-3, reads DVKVTQSSRYLVKRTGEKVFLECVQDMDHENMFWYRQDPGLGLRLIYFSYDVKMKEKGDIPEGYSVSREKKERFSLILESASTNQTSMYLCASSLREGHPDTQYFGPGTRLTVL.

This chain connects TRBV7-9 to TRBJ2-1, with D perhaps TRBD2 (5 bases). V was pared by 1 base and J by 4 bases, with 8 bases between. Germline V gene lookup returns CDR1 SEHNR and CDR2 FQNEAQ (reference sequence). This CDR3 is built from 14 residues. The CDR3 DNA follows: TGTGCCAGCAGCTTAGAACTAGTTTACAATGAGCAGTTCTTC. Its translation is CASSLELVYNEQFF.

V and J are TRBV28 and TRBJ2-7, with TRBD2 identical over 8 bases. Trimming removed 4 bases from V and 6 bases from J; junction bases left unmatched: 17. CDR3 size: 17 residues. CDR1 is MDHEN and CDR2 is SYDVKM in the germline V gene. The CDR3, as DNA: TGTGCCAGCAGTTCGCCGGGGGGGGCAGGGGACCTCCGCGAGCAGTACTTC. Translating gives CASSSPGGAGDLREQYF.

The CDR3 DNA reads TGTGCCTGGAGCGCGGGACAGGGCACAGATACGCAGTATTTT. Residues: CAWSAGQGTDTQYF. The gene calls are TRBV30 and TRBJ2-3; 8 bases map to TRBD1. The germline V gene encodes CDR1 GTSNPN and CDR2 SVGIG (reference sequence). The CDR3 totals 14 residues. Trimming took 3 bases from V and 1 from J; bases not matched to a gene: 3. The full variable domain, its missing parts supplied by reference TRBV30 and TRBJ2-3, is SQTIHQWPATLVQPVGSPLSLECTVEGTSNPNLYWYRQAAGRGLQLLFYSVGIGQISSEVPQNLSASRPQDRQFILSSKKLLLSDSGFYLCAWSAGQGTDTQYFGPGTRLTVL.